Listed below are T cell receptor beta chains from one sample, sequenced in a study of CD8 T cells in ankylosing spondylitis. MiXCR was run by TCRdb on the 5' RACE reads, yielding one entry per CDR3 protein. The sample lists fewer than 500,000 distinct CDR3 sequences; around 24% were seen once. Sequences were obtained from blood, either unsorted or a sorted T cell fraction (not recorded which). The source is a male donor with ankylosing spondylitis. Each CDR3 is given without its conserved first and last residue.

v_call cdr3_length cdr3_aa
TRBV7-2 14 ASSFQVSKGIDIQY
TRBV20-1 11 SAIGLAGLEQF
TRBV18 14 ASSPGTSGTGGELF
TRBV4-1 13 ASSQDPGSGNTIY
TRBV28 11 ASTPSAVYGYT
TRBV5-1 15 ASSLDARSPLGNTIY
TRBV12-3/TRBV12-4 12 ASTISDRLNEQF
TRBV12-3/TRBV12-4 12 ASSFHREEETQY
TRBV10-3 11 AIRRQGRTEAF
TRBV30 13 AWSRGQSGDSPLH
TRBV5-1 11 ASSLAPSDTQY
TRBV20-1 11 SASGTSVNEQF
TRBV7-2 12 ASSLIDRAYEQY
TRBV9 17 ASSVGRYQGSREVNEQF
TRBV4-2 13 ASSQGGQPNEKLF
TRBV30 9 AWSDREGYT
TRBV6-5 13 ASSYAAGIREKLF
TRBV29-1 10 SVYSGSYEQY
TRBV4-3 15 ASSQDSTAGSGNTIY
TRBV18 14 ASSPLRGRGTDTQY
TRBV5-1 12 ASSPGQGRETQY
TRBV4-2 15 ASSSGDDRAGGYGYT
TRBV2 13 ASSVGTTVLNEQF
TRBV28 9 ATGPTDTQY
TRBV3-1 11 ASSPRGYNEQF
TRBV2 13 ASSERGMGLNTIY
TRBV4-1 12 ASSRTGGGEKLF
TRBV7-3 13 ASSLMVAGVREQY
TRBV12-3/TRBV12-4 10 ASSSGGYEQY
TRBV20-1 14 SAPAGSTFSYNEQF
TRBV28 12 ASIATGPRPDQY
TRBV27 14 ASRPTERGNTGELF
TRBV20-1 12 SARQGRANEKLF
TRBV15 13 ATSRNRGETDTQY
TRBV29-1 11 SVEETIDNEQF
TRBV7-3 13 ASSSGLAGVSEQY
TRBV20-1 14 SAIRPGGPSTDTQY
TRBV18 10 ASSSANTEAF
TRBV30 12 AWRPGLGHDEQF
TRBV5-1 14 AVKDLRAGDTDTQY
TRBV5-1 13 ASSSGTPGNSPLH
TRBV7-2 12 ASSLLASGYEQY
TRBV29-1 12 SVIEGRENEKLF
TRBV4-2 14 ASSQDTSPSYNEQF
TRBV5-1 13 ASSLDGTGVYGYT
TRBV20-1 12 SARVPSGHYEQY
TRBV12-3/TRBV12-4 13 ASSLAPPRGHGYT
TRBV20-1 14 SARDSTLAGAGEQF
TRBV7-2 12 ASSFGRADEKLF
TRBV20-1 9 SASLVDTQY
TRBV2 11 AVTEAEYNEQF
TRBV3-1 12 ASSRPGTGGGYT
TRBV25-1 15 ASGIAGGPSGRNEQF
TRBV20-1 13 SAVTMEGPGETQY
TRBV4-2 14 ASSQDRQGDTGELF
TRBV25-1 12 ASSEYSGQETQY